Listed here is a single TCR beta chain. The antigen remains unidentified. The method was immunoSEQ multiplex PCR; TCRdb's version includes in-frame clones alone and lacks a portion of them. The sample lists roughly 30,000 clones; roughly 79% were seen once. CDR3 length: 12 amino acids. The germline V gene has CDR1 SQVTM and CDR2 ANQGSEA. The V and J ends lost 7 bases and 7 bases respectively, with 17 bases between them. The record originates from a study of T cells in narcolepsy. On the study more broadly: Healthy controls were enrolled alongside patients with narcolepsy type 1 or type 2. Study conclusions and caveats: In some patient and control memory CD4+ samples, autoreactive clones were absent.

The sequence was obtained from a human donor in good health. The chain links TRBV29-1 to TRBJ2-7; no clear D gene. The sample consisted of memory (CD45RA-) CD4+ T cells from blood. In nucleotides, the CDR3 is TGCAGCGCGTCTACTGGGTCTGGGGAGCAGTACTTC. It is translated as CSASTGSGEQYF.